What follows is one T cell receptor beta chain and its context. What it recognizes is unknown. Treatment described: approximately 9-day PBMC culture with coronavirus spike peptide pools or control peptides (ViraFEST assay). Antigen-specific T cells were expanded with peptide pools by ViraFEST, and TCRs were then sequenced. This sample is part of a study of vaccination and CD4 T cells after COVID-19. Oncomine TCR Beta short-read sequencing was applied to DNA from cultured CD4+ T cells. DNA came from CD4+ T cells after culture. One entry per CDR3 protein results from TCRdb running MiXCR on the PCR reads. The sample has 10,000 to 15,000 distinct CDR3 sequences, 70% to 75% seen once. V was clipped by 3 bases and J by 1 base, with 12 bases between them. The CDR3 extends over 14 amino acids. CDR1 is GTSNPN, CDR2 SVGIG, per germline (reference sequence). Study outcomes and limitations: Relatively few convalescent patients were studied, without early post-infection timepoints.

Source: CD4+ T cells from blood, cultured in vitro, taken after SARS-CoV-2 vaccination. The chain recombines TRBV30 with TRBJ1-1; a possible D gene is TRBD1 (6 bases). The source is a human donor who received a COVID-19 vaccine. CDR3 sequence: CAWRQGMENTEAFF. For the CDR3, the DNA is TGTGCCTGGAGGCAGGGGATGGAGAACACTGAAGCTTTCTTT.